The 30 T cell receptor beta chains below come from one sample, sequenced in a study of shared clonotypes between healthy human individuals. The data were produced by immunoSEQ multiplex PCR, yet TCRdb's version contains in-frame clones alone and is incomplete. Of roughly 680,000 clones listed, 72% are singletons. Sequencing used memory CD4+ T cells sorted from blood. The subset here: CD45RA-negative fraction. These receptors originate from a woman in her twenties or thirties in good health.

J is TRBJ2-1 and V is TRBV5-1, with 7 positions matching TRBD2. Trimming removed 2 bases from V and 4 bases from J; junction bases left unmatched: 6. CDR3 length: 15 residues. Germline assignment: CDR1 SGHRS and CDR2 YFSETQ. CDR3 sequence: CASSFGGSLYNEQFF. CDR3 DNA sequence: TGCGCCAGCAGCTTCGGCGGGAGCCTATACAATGAGCAGTTCTTC. Supplemented by reference TRBV5-1 and TRBJ2-1, the full variable domain reads KAGVTQTPRYLIKTRGQQVTLSCSPISGHRSVSWYQQTPGQGLQFLFEYFSETQRNKGNFPGRFSGRQFSNSRSEMNVSTLELGDSALYLCASSFGGSLYNEQFFGPGTRLTVL.

The chain combines TRBV6-6 with TRBJ2-3, with D hard to call. Trimming took 1 base from V and 5 from J, leaving 10 bases between them. CDR1 and CDR2 from the germline V gene are MNHNY and SVGAGI (reference sequence). There are 14 residues in the CDR3. CDR3 coding DNA: TGTGCCAGCAGTTACTATGGGGTGGGAGATACGCAGTATTTT. Amino acid sequence: CASSYYGVGDTQYF.

The V and J genes are TRBV25-1 and TRBJ2-1; 7 bases line up with TRBD1. Germline loops: CDR1 MGHDK, CDR2 SYGVNS. CDR3 length: 12 residues. V dropped 7 bases and J dropped 12; count of bases not matched to a gene: 9. CDR3 nucleotide sequence: TGTGCCAGCACCGACAGGGCAGGGTGGCAGTTCTTC. Translated: CASTDRAGWQFF.

V gene TRBV9 combines with J gene TRBJ2-5; D gene ambiguous. The CDR3 consists of 14 residues. CDR1 and CDR2 (germline): SGDLS, YYNGEE. Trimming removed 4 bases at V and 4 bases at J, with 14 bases between. CDR3 residues: CASSRLEGRETQYF. As DNA, the CDR3 is TGTGCCAGCAGCCGCTTGGAAGGTCGAGAGACCCAGTACTTC.

The chain has TRBV6-1 and TRBJ2-2; D is uncertain. Trimming left V 8 bases short and J 3 bases short, with 16 bases between. This CDR3 is 15 amino acids long. Per the germline V gene, CDR1 is MNHNS and CDR2 is SASEGT. CDR3 DNA sequence: TGTGCCAGCCGGGCCGGGCCCCTCGACACCGGGGAGCTGTTTTTT. It codes for CASRAGPLDTGELFF.

The chain joins TRBV18 to TRBJ2-7; 8 bases align to TRBD2. J was trimmed by 8 bases and V by 2 bases; bases with no gene match: 8. This CDR3 region has 14 residues. CDR1 KGHSH and CDR2 LQKENI come from the germline V gene. The CDR3 bases are TGTGCCAGCTCACCAGGACTAGCAGGCGGACAGCAGTACTTC. This sequence encodes CASSPGLAGGQQYF.

This clone is a singleton in its sample. The chain links TRBV11-2 to TRBJ2-3, with a possible D match to TRBD1 (6 bases). V lost 5 bases, J lost 9 bases, and 12 bases lay in between. CDR1 and CDR2 from the germline V gene are SGHAT and FQNNGV. This CDR3 region has 12 residues. As DNA, the CDR3 is TGTGCCAGCAGCCCAAAAGGGACAACGCAGTATTTT. Encoded protein: CASSPKGTTQYF.

The V and J genes are TRBV10-3 and TRBJ1-2; no clear D gene. Per the germline V gene, CDR1 is ENHRY and CDR2 is SYGVKD. The CDR3 is made up of 15 amino acids. V was pared by 7 bases and J by 4 bases, with 19 bases between. The CDR3 spells CAIKQEAFGFYGYTF. In DNA form, the CDR3 reads TGTGCCATCAAGCAGGAAGCATTCGGATTCTATGGCTACACCTTC.

This clone came up a few times. The rearrangement joins TRBV5-1 to TRBJ2-2; 12 positions agree with TRBD2. From germline, CDR1 is SGHRS and CDR2 YFSETQ. This CDR3 spans 14 amino acids. The V segment lost 5 bases and the J segment 5 bases; nucleotides outside the gene matches: 1. CDR3 coding DNA: TGCGCCAGCAGACTAGCGGGAGGAACCGGGGAGCTGTTTTTT. Protein: CASRLAGGTGELFF.

J is TRBJ2-2 and V is TRBV5-1, with TRBD1 as a possible D gene (6 bases). Per germline, CDR1 SGHRS and CDR2 YFSETQ. V lost 4 bases and J 0 bases, leaving 16 bases between the germline ends. This CDR3 has 17 amino acids. The CDR3 is CASSLGLDSANTGELFF. CDR3 nucleotide sequence: TGCGCCAGCAGCCTCGGTCTGGACAGCGCGAACACCGGGGAGCTGTTTTTT.

The chain carries TRBV28 and TRBJ2-5; D assignment may be TRBD1 or TRBD2 (5 bases each). V gave up 3 bases and J gave up 5 bases, with 10 bases separating them. Germline CDR1 MDHEN, CDR2 SYDVKM. The CDR3 is 13 residues long. In nucleotides, the CDR3 is TGTGCCAGCAGTTTTGGTTGGGGGGAGACCCAGTACTTC. This translates into CASSFGWGETQYF.

The genes are TRBV18 and TRBJ1-1; D is unclear. The CDR3 consists of 13 residues. Germline V lookup: CDR1 KGHSH, CDR2 LQKENI. Trimming cost V 4 bases and J 11 bases, with 17 bases left between them. The CDR3 loop reads CASSRGLPEWAFF. CDR3 nucleotide sequence: TGTGCCAGCTCACGAGGACTGCCAGAATGGGCTTTCTTT. The complete variable domain, with remaining parts taken from reference TRBV18 and TRBJ1-1, reads NAGVMQNPRHLVRRRGQEARLRCSPMKGHSHVYWYRQLPEEGLKFMVYLQKENIIDESGMPKERFSAEFPKEGPSILRIQQVVRGDSAAYFCASSRGLPEWAFFGQGTRLTVV.

V is TRBV28 and J is TRBJ2-5, with D unclear. The DNA end is more similar to TRBJ2-7, so the J call may be wrong. The V gene's germline CDR1 is MDHEN and CDR2 SYDVKM. This CDR3 has 10 residues. CDR3 sequence: CASSWPEQYF. The CDR3 coding sequence is TGTGCCAGCAGTTGGCCCGAGCAGTACTTC.

The gene calls are TRBV30 and TRBJ1-2; 7 nucleotides match TRBD1. This CDR3 comprises 11 residues. The V gene's germline CDR1 is GTSNPN and CDR2 SVGIG (reference sequence). The V gene end was trimmed by 4 bases and the J gene end by 7 bases; junction bases not matched to a gene: 3. CDR3 amino acids: CAWTTGFGYTF. The CDR3 nucleotides are TGTGCCTGGACGACAGGGTTTGGCTACACCTTC. Filled out from reference TRBV30 and TRBJ1-2, the complete variable domain reads SQTIHQWPATLVQPVGSPLSLECTVEGTSNPNLYWYRQAAGRGLQLLFYSVGIGQISSEVPQNLSASRPQDRQFILSSKKLLLSDSGFYLCAWTTGFGYTFGSGTRLTVV.

This rearrangement joins TRBV6-1 to TRBJ1-5; no reliable D call. Germline V gives CDR1 MNHNS, CDR2 SASEGT. The CDR3 loop spans 15 amino acids. V was shortened by 5 bases and J by 0 bases, with 11 bases between the two germline ends. CDR3 sequence (DNA): TGTGCCAGCAGTTCAGCGTCAGATAGCAATCAGCCCCAGCATTTT. Translation gives CASSSASDSNQPQHF.

The CDR3 DNA reads as TGTGCCAGCAGCACACACCGAGGACAGGGTGACCAGCCCCAGCATTTT. This gives the protein CASSTHRGQGDQPQHF. The chain employs TRBV7-9 and TRBJ1-5; 8 positions agree with TRBD1. Germline values: CDR1 SEHNR, CDR2 FQNEAQ (reference sequence). The CDR3 sequence is 16 residues long. The trim removed 5 bases at V and 7 bases at J, leaving 13 bases unmatched.

The chain combines TRBV28 with TRBJ2-3; D is unclear. V lost 7 bases to trimming and J lost 8 bases, with 22 bases between them. The CDR3 runs 15 residues. Per germline, CDR1 MDHEN and CDR2 SYDVKM. CDR3 amino acids: CASTGGRNLAGTQYF. CDR3 coding DNA: TGTGCCAGCACTGGCGGACGGAACCTGGCAGGTACGCAGTATTTT. The entire variable domain, with the rest obtained from reference TRBV28 and TRBJ2-3, is as follows: DVKVTQSSRYLVKRTGEKVFLECVQDMDHENMFWYRQDPGLGLRLIYFSYDVKMKEKGDIPEGYSVSREKKERFSLILESASTNQTSMYLCASTGGRNLAGTQYFGPGTRLTVL.

V gene TRBV5-5 combines with J gene TRBJ1-4; the match to TRBD1 covers 7 bases. The CDR3 covers 17 residues. Trimming at V came to 3 bases and at J to 2 bases, leaving 10 bases not matched to a gene. CDR1 is SGHKS, CDR2 YYEKEE, per germline (reference sequence). The DNA for the CDR3 is TGTGCCAGCAGCTCAGAGGGGGCACGTACCACTAATGAAAAACTGTTTTTT. Its protein product is CASSSEGARTTNEKLFF.

Notes on this clone: At the DNA level, this CDR3 is encoded by other sequences in the same sample as well. The V gene is TRBV19, the J gene TRBJ1-2; tentatively, D is TRBD1 (6 bases). The CDR3 runs 14 residues. Trimming pared 1 base from V and 2 bases from J, leaving 8 bases between. Germline V gene lookup returns CDR1 LNHDA and CDR2 SQIVND (reference sequence). Here the CDR3 DNA reads TGTGCCAGTAGTATAGGGACAGAGAACTATGGCTACACCTTC. Translation: CASSIGTENYGYTF.

This clone was seen only a few times. The chain combines TRBV9 with TRBJ2-2; TRBD2 matches at 9 bases. This CDR3 spans 15 amino acids. Germline V gene sequence: CDR1 SGDLS, CDR2 YYNGEE. The ends lost 1 base at V and 7 bases at J; junction bases unmatched: 5. CDR3 in amino acids: CASSVLAGENGELFF. CDR3 nucleotides: TGTGCCAGCAGCGTATTAGCGGGAGAGAACGGGGAGCTGTTTTTT.

This clone was detected a few times. The chain combines TRBV13 with TRBJ2-7; 11 bases map to TRBD1. The CDR3 runs 17 residues. In germline, CDR1 is PRHDT, CDR2 FYEKMQ (reference sequence). Trimming took 3 bases from V and 6 from J; bases not matched to a gene: 13. This chain's CDR3 is CASSLSGEDRGPREQYF. The CDR3 coding sequence is TGTGCCAGCAGCTTGTCGGGAGAGGACAGGGGGCCTCGCGAGCAGTACTTC.

This chain connects TRBV10-1 to TRBJ2-5, with D possibly being TRBD1 (6 bases). The CDR3 is made up of 14 amino acids. V lost 0 bases and J lost 7, with 12 bases in between. Per the germline V gene, CDR1 is WNHNN and CDR2 is SYGVQD (reference sequence). The CDR3 spells CASSESDSPGTQYF. The CDR3 region has the DNA TGCGCCAGCAGTGAGTCGGACAGTCCGGGGACCCAGTACTTC.

This rearrangement joins TRBV27 to TRBJ2-5, with a weak D call TRBD1 (5 bases). V lost 3 bases to trimming and J lost 5 bases, with 10 bases between them. Germline CDR1 is MNHEY and CDR2 is SMNVEV (reference sequence). This CDR3 has 13 amino acids. The CDR3 reads CASSFQGVETQYF. CDR3 in DNA: TGTGCCAGCAGTTTTCAGGGCGTGGAGACCCAGTACTTC.

This clone was observed a single time. The chain uses TRBV7-9 and TRBJ2-5; 7 positions match TRBD2. The CDR3 is made up of 15 amino acids. The junction had 9 bases not matched to a gene; V was cut back by 4 bases and J by 4 bases. Germline V lookup: CDR1 SEHNR, CDR2 FQNEAQ (reference sequence). The CDR3 is CASSSWGGLGETQYF. CDR3 DNA sequence: TGTGCCAGCAGCTCTTGGGGAGGGCTGGGAGAGACCCAGTACTTC.

The chain uses TRBV5-1 and TRBJ2-1; 14 bases fit TRBD2. This CDR3 region has 15 residues. The V gene end was trimmed by 4 bases and the J gene end by 9 bases; junction bases not matched to a gene: 6. Looked up from germline, CDR1 is SGHRS and CDR2 is YFSETQ. The CDR3 nucleotides read TGCGCCAGCAGCATGGGGACTAGCGGGAGTTTTGAGCAGTTCTTC. This translates into CASSMGTSGSFEQFF.

The chain uses TRBV15 and TRBJ2-1; 7 nucleotides match TRBD1. V dropped 1 base and J dropped 4; count of bases not matched to a gene: 4. CDR3 length equals 15 residues. Germline V gene lookup returns CDR1 LNHNV and CDR2 YYDKDF (reference sequence). The CDR3 is CATSRGQGRYNEQFF. CDR3 DNA sequence: TGTGCCACCAGCAGAGGACAGGGCCGGTACAATGAGCAGTTCTTC. Filled out from reference TRBV15 and TRBJ2-1, the complete variable domain reads DAMVIQNPRYQVTQFGKPVTLSCSQTLNHNVMYWYQQKSSQAPKLLFHYYDKDFNNEADTPDNFQSRRPNTSFCFLDIRSPGLGDTAMYLCATSRGQGRYNEQFFGPGTRLTVL.

The V call is TRBV19, the J call TRBJ1-5; TRBD1 is a possible D gene (6 bases). The CDR3 sequence is 12 residues long. Trimming removed 11 bases at V and 9 bases at J, with 17 bases between. CDR1 is LNHDA and CDR2 is SQIVND in the germline V gene (reference sequence). DNA of the CDR3: TGTGCCGGGGGGGCGCGGAATGGGCCCCAGCATTTT. It encodes CAGGARNGPQHF.

This clone is a singleton in its sample. The chain employs TRBV6-6 and TRBJ1-2, with TRBD1 matching over 12 bases. With V trimmed by 6 bases and J by 8 bases, 13 bases remained unmatched. Germline CDR1 MNHNY, CDR2 SVGAGI (reference sequence). The CDR3 is 16 residues long. The CDR3 DNA follows: TGTGCCAGCAGCTCGCCCACCGGGACAGGGGGCGGGGGCTACACCTTC. Its translation: CASSSPTGTGGGGYTF.

The genes are TRBV5-1 and TRBJ1-2; D not certain. The CDR3 is 13 amino acids. V was trimmed by 4 bases and J by 5 bases, leaving 12 bases between them. Germline assignment: CDR1 SGHRS and CDR2 YFSETQ. The CDR3 loop reads CASSQDFDYGYTF. The CDR3 nucleotides read TGCGCCAGCAGCCAGGACTTCGATTATGGCTACACCTTC.

The rearrangement links TRBV5-1 to TRBJ2-7, with 7 bases matching TRBD2. V lost 2 bases, J lost 1 base, and 9 bases stayed unmatched. The CDR3 totals 16 residues. Germline-derived CDR1 and CDR2 are SGHRS and YFSETQ. The CDR3 region has the DNA TGCGCCAGCAGCTTCGGCGGGAGTGTTGGATCCTACGAGCAGTACTTC. Protein sequence: CASSFGGSVGSYEQYF.